This TCR beta chain was captured in a study of T-cell memory formation after mild COVID-19. The CDR3 contains 14 residues. Trimming took off 4 bases at V and 4 bases at J, with 14 bases between the two ends. Germline CDR1 is SGHKS and CDR2 is YYEKEE (reference sequence). TCRdb re-derived calls from the 5' RACE reads in MiXCR, one entry per CDR3 protein. The repertoire holds under 600,000 distinct CDR3 sequences, with roughly 20% as singletons. This clonotype originated in an adult woman who had mild COVID-19 (a few samples of this study predate the infection). Cell type and time point are not known. Sequencing input: PBMCs or a T cell subset sorted from them (not recorded which). This chain joins TRBV5-5 and TRBJ2-5, with D possibly TRBD2 on 7 matching bases. CDR3 region: CASSREGGRETQYF. CDR3 nucleotide sequence: TGTGCCAGCAGCAGAGAGGGGGGGCGAGAGACCCAGTACTTC.